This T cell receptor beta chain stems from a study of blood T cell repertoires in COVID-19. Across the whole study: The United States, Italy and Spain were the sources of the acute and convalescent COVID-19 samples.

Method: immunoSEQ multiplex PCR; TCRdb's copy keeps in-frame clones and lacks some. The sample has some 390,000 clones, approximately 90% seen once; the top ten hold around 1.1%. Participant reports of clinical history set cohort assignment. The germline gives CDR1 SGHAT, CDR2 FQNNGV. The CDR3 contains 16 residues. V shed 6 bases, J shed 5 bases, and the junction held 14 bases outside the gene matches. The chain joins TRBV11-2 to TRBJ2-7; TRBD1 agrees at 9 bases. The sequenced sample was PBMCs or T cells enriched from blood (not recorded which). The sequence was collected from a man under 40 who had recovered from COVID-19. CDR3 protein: CASRPTVGGQGNEQYF. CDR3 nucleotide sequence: TGTGCCAGCAGACCGACCGTGGGGGGACAGGGCAACGAGCAGTACTTC. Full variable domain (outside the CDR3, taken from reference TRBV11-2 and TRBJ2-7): EAGVAQSPRYKIIEKRQSVAFWCNPISGHATLYWYQQILGQGPKLLIQFQNNGVVDDSQLPKDRFSAERLKGVDSTLKIQPAKLEDSAVYLCASRPTVGGQGNEQYFGPGTRLTVT.